The source of this T cell receptor (beta chain) is a study of cytomegalovirus exposure and HLA in healthy donors. Whole-study context: It was reported in a later analysis that the 120 validation repertoires used the same platform as the approximately 690 first-cohort repertoires.

Study-level findings and limits: The study designated roughly 160 TCR beta chains cytomegalovirus-associated.

Remarks on this clone: The antigen is not known.

This table comes from immunoSEQ multiplex PCR, and its TCRdb copy is limited to in-frame clones, with some not included. The table lists under 150,000 clones, more than 85% of them singletons. Germline-derived CDR1 and CDR2 are SGHVS and FNYEAQ. Germline trimming cut 1 base from V and 3 bases from J; bases unmatched to any gene: 0. The CDR3 spans 13 residues. V gene TRBV7-6 combines with J gene TRBJ2-7; 7 bases align to TRBD1. The specimen was PBMCs. This receptor was identified in a man younger than 35 in good health and CMV-seropositive. CDR3 nucleotide sequence: TGTGCCAGCAGCTTAGGGGACAGCTACGAGCAGTACTTC. Its protein is CASSLGDSYEQYF.